This TCR beta chain was obtained from a study of T cells expressing NK-cell markers. 5'RACE template switching with UMIs produced the TCR beta cDNA. Using the 5' RACE reads, TCRdb records one entry per CDR3 protein without DNA. The record lists about 390,000 distinct CDR3 sequences, of which the ten most abundant hold around 11%. Germline V gives CDR1 SGHRS, CDR2 YFSETQ. This CDR3 spans 15 amino acids. Sequencing was carried out using blood T cells: a sorted CD56 or NKG2C T cell subset, CD4+ or CD8+ T cells, or bulk PBMC T cells (not recorded which). The clonotype was recovered from a woman aged 50 to 60 in good health. The V gene is TRBV5-1, the J gene TRBJ2-3; absent DNA, TCRdb's TRBD2 call cannot be checked. The CDR3 here is CASSPLVRTTDTQYF.